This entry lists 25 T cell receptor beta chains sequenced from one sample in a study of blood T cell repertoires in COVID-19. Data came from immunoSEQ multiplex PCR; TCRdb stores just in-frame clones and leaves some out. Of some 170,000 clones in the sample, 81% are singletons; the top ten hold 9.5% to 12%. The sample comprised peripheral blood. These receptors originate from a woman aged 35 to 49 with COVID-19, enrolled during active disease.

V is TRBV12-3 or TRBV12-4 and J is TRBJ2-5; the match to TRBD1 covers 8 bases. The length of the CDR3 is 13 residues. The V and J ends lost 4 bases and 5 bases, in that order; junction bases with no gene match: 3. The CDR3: CASSWQGAETQYF. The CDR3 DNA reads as TGTGCCAGCAGTTGGCAGGGGGCCGAGACCCAGTACTTC.

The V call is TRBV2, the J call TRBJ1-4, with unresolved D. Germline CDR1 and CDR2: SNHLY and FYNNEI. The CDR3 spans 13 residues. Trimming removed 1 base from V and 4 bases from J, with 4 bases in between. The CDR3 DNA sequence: TGTGCCAGCAGTGAAGAACTTAATGAAAAACTGTTTTTT. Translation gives CASSEELNEKLFF.

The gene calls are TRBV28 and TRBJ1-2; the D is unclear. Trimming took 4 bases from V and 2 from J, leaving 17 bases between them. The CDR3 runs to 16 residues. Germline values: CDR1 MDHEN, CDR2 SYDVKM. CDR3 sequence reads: CASSYPPGEANYGYTF. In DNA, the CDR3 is TGTGCCAGCAGTTACCCCCCCGGGGAGGCCAACTATGGCTACACCTTC.

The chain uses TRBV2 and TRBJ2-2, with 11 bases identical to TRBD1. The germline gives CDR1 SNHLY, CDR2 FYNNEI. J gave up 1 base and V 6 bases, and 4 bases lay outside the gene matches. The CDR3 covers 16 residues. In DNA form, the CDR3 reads TGTGCCAGCAGCGCGGGACAGGGGGAGAACACCGGGGAGCTGTTTTTT. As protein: CASSAGQGENTGELFF. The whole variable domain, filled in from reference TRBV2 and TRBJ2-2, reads EPEVTQTPSHQVTQMGQEVILRCVPISNHLYFYWYRQILGQKVEFLVSFYNNEISEKSEIFDDQFSVERPDGSNFTLKIRSTKLEDSAMYFCASSAGQGENTGELFFGEGSRLTVL.

CDR3 in DNA: TGTGCCACCGGCAGACTAGGGCCGGGGGTCAATGAGCAGTTCTTC. Translation gives CATGRLGPGVNEQFF. The V call is TRBV6-5, the J call TRBJ2-1; weak D call: TRBD2 (6 bases). The V gene lost 10 bases and the J gene lost 6 bases, with 22 bases spanning the gap. CDR3 length: 15 residues. CDR1 is MNHEY, CDR2 SVGAGI, per germline.

For the CDR3, the DNA is TGTGCCAGCAGCTTAGCGATCGGAGGCGGCCACAATGAGCAGTTCTTC. Translating it yields CASSLAIGGGHNEQFF. V and J are TRBV7-9 and TRBJ2-1, with D maybe TRBD2 (5 bases). CDR1 is SEHNR, CDR2 FQNEAQ, per germline (reference sequence). Trimming left V 0 bases short and J 5 bases short, with 14 bases between. This CDR3 has 16 residues.

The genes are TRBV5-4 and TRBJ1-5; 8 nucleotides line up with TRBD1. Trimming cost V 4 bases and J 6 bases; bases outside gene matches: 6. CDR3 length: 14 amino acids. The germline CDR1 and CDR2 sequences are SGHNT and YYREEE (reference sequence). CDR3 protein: CASSLGQGSQPQHF. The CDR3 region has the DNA TGTGCCAGCAGCCTAGGACAGGGTAGTCAGCCCCAGCATTTT.

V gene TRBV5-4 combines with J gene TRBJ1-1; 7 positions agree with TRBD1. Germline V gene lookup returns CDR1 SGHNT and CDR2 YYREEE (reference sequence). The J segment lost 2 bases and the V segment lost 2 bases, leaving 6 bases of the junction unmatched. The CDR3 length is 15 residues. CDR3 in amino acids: CASSFWTGGNTEAFF. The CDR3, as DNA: TGTGCCAGCAGCTTTTGGACAGGAGGAAACACTGAAGCTTTCTTT.

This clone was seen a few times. This CDR3 reads CAWSPGRGNQPQHF. DNA of the CDR3: TGTGCCTGGAGTCCAGGACGGGGAAATCAGCCCCAGCATTTT. The chain carries TRBV30 and TRBJ1-5; D is uncertain. The CDR3 extends over 14 amino acids. Germline CDR1 is GTSNPN and CDR2 is SVGIG (reference sequence). V lost 2 bases and J lost 4, with 12 bases in between. The whole variable domain, remainder taken from reference TRBV30 and TRBJ1-5, is SQTIHQWPATLVQPVGSPLSLECTVEGTSNPNLYWYRQAAGRGLQLLFYSVGIGQISSEVPQNLSASRPQDRQFILSSKKLLLSDSGFYLCAWSPGRGNQPQHFGDGTRLSIL.

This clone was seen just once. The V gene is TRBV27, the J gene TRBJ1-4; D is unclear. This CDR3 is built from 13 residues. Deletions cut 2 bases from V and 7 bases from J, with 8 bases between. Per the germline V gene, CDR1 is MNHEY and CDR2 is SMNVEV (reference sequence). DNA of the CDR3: TGTGCCAGCAGTTTAACCGGGAGTGAAAAACTGTTTTTT. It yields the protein CASSLTGSEKLFF.

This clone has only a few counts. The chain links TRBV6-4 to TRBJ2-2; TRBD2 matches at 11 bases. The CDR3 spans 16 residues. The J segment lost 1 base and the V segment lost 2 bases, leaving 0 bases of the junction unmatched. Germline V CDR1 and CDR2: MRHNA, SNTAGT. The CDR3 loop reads CASSDGTSGNTGELFF. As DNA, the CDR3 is TGTGCCAGCAGTGACGGGACTAGCGGGAACACCGGGGAGCTGTTTTTT.

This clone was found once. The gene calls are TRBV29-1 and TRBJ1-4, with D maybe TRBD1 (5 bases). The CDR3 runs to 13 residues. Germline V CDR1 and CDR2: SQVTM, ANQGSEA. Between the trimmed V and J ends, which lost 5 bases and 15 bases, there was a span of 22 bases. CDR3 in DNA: TGCAGCGTTTACTTTACCCTGACAGACCTCTTGTTTTTT. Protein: CSVYFTLTDLLFF.

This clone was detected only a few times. This CDR3 is CASSLGTSGSDEQFF. The CDR3 nucleotides read TGTGCCAGCAGTCTCGGAACTAGCGGGAGTGATGAGCAGTTCTTC. The V gene is TRBV11-3, the J gene TRBJ2-1; 11 nucleotides match TRBD2. CDR1 is SGHNT, CDR2 YENEEA, per germline. The junction had 9 bases not matched to a gene; V was cut back by 6 bases and J by 8 bases. The CDR3 has 15 residues.

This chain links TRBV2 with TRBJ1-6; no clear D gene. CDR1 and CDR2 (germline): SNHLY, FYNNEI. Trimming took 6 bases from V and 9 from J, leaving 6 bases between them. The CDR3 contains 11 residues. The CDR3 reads CASSTVSPLHF. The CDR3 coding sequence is TGTGCCAGCAGCACGGTTTCACCCCTCCACTTT.

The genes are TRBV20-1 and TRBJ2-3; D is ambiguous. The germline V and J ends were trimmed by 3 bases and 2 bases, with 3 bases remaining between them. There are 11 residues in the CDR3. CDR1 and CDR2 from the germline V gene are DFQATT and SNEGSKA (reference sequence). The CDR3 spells CSASYTDTQYF. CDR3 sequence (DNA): TGCAGTGCTAGCTACACAGATACGCAGTATTTT.

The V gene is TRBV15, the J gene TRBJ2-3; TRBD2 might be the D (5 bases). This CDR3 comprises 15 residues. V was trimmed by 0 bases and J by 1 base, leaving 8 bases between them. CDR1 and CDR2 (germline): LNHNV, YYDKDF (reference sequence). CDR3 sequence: CATSRETRGTDTQYF. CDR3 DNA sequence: TGTGCCACCAGCAGAGAGACGAGGGGCACAGATACGCAGTATTTT.

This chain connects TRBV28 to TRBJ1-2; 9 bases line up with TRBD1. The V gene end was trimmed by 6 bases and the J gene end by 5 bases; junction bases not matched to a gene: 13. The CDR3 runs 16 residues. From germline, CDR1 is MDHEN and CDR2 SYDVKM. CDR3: CASRYRGRGAPYGYTF. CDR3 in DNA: TGTGCCAGCAGGTACAGGGGGCGCGGGGCGCCTTATGGCTACACCTTC.

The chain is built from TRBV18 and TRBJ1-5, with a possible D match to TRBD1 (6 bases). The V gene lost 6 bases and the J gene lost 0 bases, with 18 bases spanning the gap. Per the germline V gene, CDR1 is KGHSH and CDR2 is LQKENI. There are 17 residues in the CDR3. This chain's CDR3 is CASSPRGAHYSNQPQHF. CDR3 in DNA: TGTGCCAGCTCGCCCCGGGGGGCCCATTATAGCAATCAGCCCCAGCATTTT.

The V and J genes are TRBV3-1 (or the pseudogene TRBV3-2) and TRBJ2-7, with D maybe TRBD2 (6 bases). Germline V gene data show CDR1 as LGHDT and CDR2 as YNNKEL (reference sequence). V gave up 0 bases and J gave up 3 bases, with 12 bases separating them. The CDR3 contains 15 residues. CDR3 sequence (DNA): TGTGCCAGCAGCCAAGATTTGGGGGGAGACTACGAGCAGTACGTC. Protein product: CASSQDLGGDYEQYV.

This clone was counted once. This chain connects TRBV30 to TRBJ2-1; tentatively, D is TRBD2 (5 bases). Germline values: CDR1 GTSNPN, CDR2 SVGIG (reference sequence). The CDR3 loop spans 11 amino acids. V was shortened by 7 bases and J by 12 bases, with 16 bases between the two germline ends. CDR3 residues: CALTGGLAQFF. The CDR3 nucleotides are TGTGCCTTGACGGGCGGACTGGCGCAGTTCTTC.

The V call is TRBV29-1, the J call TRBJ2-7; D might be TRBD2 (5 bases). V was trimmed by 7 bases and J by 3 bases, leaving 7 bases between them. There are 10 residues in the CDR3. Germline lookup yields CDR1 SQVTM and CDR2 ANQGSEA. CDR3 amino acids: CSAGDYEQYF. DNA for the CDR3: TGCAGCGCCGGGGACTACGAGCAGTACTTC.

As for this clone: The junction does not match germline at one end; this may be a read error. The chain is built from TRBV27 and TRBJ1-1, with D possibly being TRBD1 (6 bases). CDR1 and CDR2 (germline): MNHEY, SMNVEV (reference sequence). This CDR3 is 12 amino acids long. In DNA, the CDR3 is TGTGCCAGCAGTTCTCCAAAGGGGGGGCCCAGGTTT. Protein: CASSSPKGGPRF.

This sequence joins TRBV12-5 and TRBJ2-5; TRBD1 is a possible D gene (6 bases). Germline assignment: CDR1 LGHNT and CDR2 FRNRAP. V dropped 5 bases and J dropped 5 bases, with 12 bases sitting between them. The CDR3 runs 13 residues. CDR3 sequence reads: CASGRQGWETQYF. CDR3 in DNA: TGTGCTAGTGGTCGTCAGGGGTGGGAGACCCAGTACTTC.

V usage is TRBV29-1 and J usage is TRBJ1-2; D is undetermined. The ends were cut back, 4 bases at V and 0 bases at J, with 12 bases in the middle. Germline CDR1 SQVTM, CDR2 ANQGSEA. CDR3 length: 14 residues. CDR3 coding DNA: TGCAGCGTTGGTATAAACACCGCTAACTATGGCTACACCTTC. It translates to CSVGINTANYGYTF.

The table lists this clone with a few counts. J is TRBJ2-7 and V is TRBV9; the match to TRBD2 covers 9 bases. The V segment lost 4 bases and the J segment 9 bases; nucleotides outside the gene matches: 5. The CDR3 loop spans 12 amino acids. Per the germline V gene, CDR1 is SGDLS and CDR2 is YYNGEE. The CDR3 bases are TGTGCCAGCAGCCCAGCGGGGGGACGGCAGTACTTC. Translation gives CASSPAGGRQYF.